This T cell receptor beta chain was recovered during a study of blood T cell repertoires in COVID-19. This clone was seen a handful of times. Some clones are missing from TCRdb's copy, which holds only in-frame ones; the method was immunoSEQ multiplex PCR. The sample carries under 400,000 clones, around 90% recorded once. The V and J ends lost 8 bases and 3 bases respectively, with 10 bases between them. CDR1 and CDR2 from the germline V gene are MDHEN and SYDVKM. The CDR3 is 12 residues long. Sequenced: peripheral blood. The sequence was collected from a woman aged 60-75 years with COVID-19, enrolled during active disease. This sequence joins TRBV28 and TRBJ1-2; D gene unclear. DNA of the CDR3: TGTGCCAGCCGGGAGGGCCACTATGGCTACACCTTC. Protein: CASREGHYGYTF.